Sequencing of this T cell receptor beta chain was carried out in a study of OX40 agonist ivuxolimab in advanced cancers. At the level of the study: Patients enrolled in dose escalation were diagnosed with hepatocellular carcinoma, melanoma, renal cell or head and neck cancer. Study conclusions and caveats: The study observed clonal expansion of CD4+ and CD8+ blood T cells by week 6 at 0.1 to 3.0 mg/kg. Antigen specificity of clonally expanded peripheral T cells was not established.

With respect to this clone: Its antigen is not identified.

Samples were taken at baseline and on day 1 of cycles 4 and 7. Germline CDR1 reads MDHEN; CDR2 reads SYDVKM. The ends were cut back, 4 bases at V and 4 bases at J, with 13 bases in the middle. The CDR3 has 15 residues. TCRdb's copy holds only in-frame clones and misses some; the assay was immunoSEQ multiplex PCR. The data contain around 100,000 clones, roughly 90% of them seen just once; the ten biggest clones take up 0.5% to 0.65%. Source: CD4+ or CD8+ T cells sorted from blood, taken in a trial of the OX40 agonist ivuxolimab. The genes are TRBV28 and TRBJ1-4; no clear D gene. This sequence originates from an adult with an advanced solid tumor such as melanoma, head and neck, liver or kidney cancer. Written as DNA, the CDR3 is TGTGCCAGCAGTTCCCCACGGCGGGGTAATGAAAAACTGTTTTTT. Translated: CASSSPRRGNEKLFF.